A single sample is the source of the 19 T cell receptor beta chains below, sequenced in a study of shared clonotypes between healthy human individuals. Produced via immunoSEQ multiplex PCR; TCRdb's table is partial and in-frame only. Of 550,000 to 750,000 clones listed, about 91% were seen once; the top ten hold approximately 24%. Only CD45RO-negative cells positively selected for CCR7 counted as naive CD8 cells, so terminally differentiated effector memory CD45RA+ cells were excluded. Sequenced material: naive CD8+ T cells sorted from blood. These receptor sequences come from a man aged 30 to 45 in good health.

V gene TRBV4-1 combines with J gene TRBJ2-7, with D maybe TRBD2 (5 bases). The V end lost 1 base, the J end lost 4 bases, and 14 bases lay between the germline ends. The CDR3 sequence is 15 residues long. CDR1 and CDR2 (germline): MGHRA, YSYEKL. The CDR3 sequence is CASSQVSGELYEQYF. In DNA, the CDR3 is TGCGCCAGCAGCCAAGTCTCCGGGGAGCTTTACGAGCAGTACTTC.

The rearrangement joins TRBV7-8 to TRBJ1-1, with D possibly TRBD1 on 6 matching bases. V gave up 5 bases and J gave up 0 bases, with 13 bases separating them. This CDR3 has 15 residues. Germline loops: CDR1 SGHVS, CDR2 FQNEAQ. This CDR3 is CASSPPAGVNTEAFF. In DNA, the CDR3 is TGTGCCAGCAGCCCACCCGCAGGGGTGAACACTGAAGCTTTCTTT. The entire variable domain, with the rest obtained from reference TRBV7-8 and TRBJ1-1, is as follows: GAGVSQSPRYKVAKRGQDVALRCDPISGHVSLFWYQQALGQGPEFLTYFQNEAQLDKSGLPSDRFFAERPEGSVSTLKIQRTQQEDSAVYLCASSPPAGVNTEAFFGQGTRLTVV.

The gene calls are TRBV27 and TRBJ1-1, with D possibly matching TRBD1 (6 bases). V dropped 1 base and J dropped 0 bases, with 12 bases sitting between them. CDR1 is MNHEY and CDR2 is SMNVEV in the germline V gene (reference sequence). The CDR3 consists of 16 residues. For the CDR3, the DNA is TGTGCCAGCAGTTTATTTCAGGGGTTAATGAACACTGAAGCTTTCTTT. It codes for CASSLFQGLMNTEAFF.

This clone has only one observation. This CDR3 is also generated by other DNA sequences in the sample. The rearrangement joins TRBV9 to TRBJ2-2; D is unresolved. Germline V gene lookup returns CDR1 SGDLS and CDR2 YYNGEE. The CDR3 is 12 residues long. V lost 0 bases to trimming and J lost 6 bases, with 3 bases between them. The CDR3 region has the DNA TGTGCCAGCAGCGTAGGGCCCGGGGAGCTGTTTTTT. It specifies CASSVGPGELFF.

This sequence joins TRBV27 and TRBJ1-5; D gene unclear. Germline CDR1 reads MNHEY; CDR2 reads SMNVEV (reference sequence). The CDR3 extends over 15 amino acids. Trimming took 2 bases from V and 0 from J, leaving 8 bases between them. This chain's CDR3 is CASSLAGISNQPQHF. CDR3 coding DNA: TGTGCCAGCAGTTTAGCAGGTATTAGCAATCAGCCCCAGCATTTT.

The rearrangement links TRBV7-3 to TRBJ2-1; 7 positions agree with TRBD2. Germline CDR1 is SGHTA and CDR2 is FQGTGA. V lost 2 bases to trimming and J lost 9 bases; unmatched junction nucleotides: 10. CDR3 length: 15 amino acids. The CDR3 here is CASSLLAGAAGEQFF. Written as DNA, the CDR3 is TGTGCCAGCAGCTTACTTGCGGGAGCAGCGGGTGAGCAGTTCTTC.

This chain uses TRBV7-6 with TRBJ2-3; D is perhaps TRBD1 or TRBD2 (5 bases each). Germline V gene lookup returns CDR1 SGHVS and CDR2 FNYEAQ. The V and J ends lost 6 bases and 2 bases respectively, with 18 bases between them. The CDR3 sequence is 16 residues long. For the CDR3, the DNA is TGTGCCAGCAGTCCTCGTCAGGGACCGACCACAGATACGCAGTATTTT. Translated: CASSPRQGPTTDTQYF.

The CDR3 is CASSDLRQGEETQYF. The CDR3 nucleotides read TGTGCCAGCAGTGACCTAAGACAGGGCGAAGAGACCCAGTACTTC. This chain connects TRBV25-1 to TRBJ2-5, with 7 nucleotides matching TRBD1. Trimming cost V 3 bases and J 3 bases; bases outside gene matches: 7. The germline V gene has CDR1 MGHDK and CDR2 SYGVNS. This CDR3 has 15 residues. Based on the CDR3 plus reference TRBV25-1 and TRBJ2-5, the full variable domain is EADIYQTPRYLVIGTGKKITLECSQTMGHDKMYWYQQDPGMELHLIHYSYGVNSTEKGDLSSESTVSRIRTEHFPLTLESARPSHTSQYLCASSDLRQGEETQYFGPGTRLLVL.

V usage is TRBV19 and J usage is TRBJ1-3, with unresolved D. This CDR3 is 15 amino acids long. Germline CDR1 and CDR2: LNHDA and SQIVND (reference sequence). V dropped 5 bases and J dropped 0 bases, with 11 bases sitting between them. Here the CDR3 DNA reads TGTGCCAGTAGTCAGGACGGCGGCTCTGGAAACACCATATATTTT. Translated, it gives CASSQDGGSGNTIYF.

The chain is built from TRBV7-9 and TRBJ1-1; possibly TRBD1 for D (5 bases). Germline-derived CDR1 and CDR2 are SEHNR and FQNEAQ (reference sequence). The CDR3 has 13 residues. V lost 6 bases, J lost 4 bases, and 12 bases lay in between. For the CDR3, the DNA is TGTGCCAGCAGGGCCCCTGGGACCACTGAAGCTTTCTTT. Translated, it gives CASRAPGTTEAFF.

V is TRBV7-9 and J is TRBJ2-6, with D uncertain. Between the trimmed V and J ends, which lost 1 base and 4 bases, there was a span of 8 bases. Germline lookup yields CDR1 SEHNR and CDR2 FQNEAQ (reference sequence). The CDR3 is 15 residues long. This CDR3 reads CASSLDSSGANVLTF. For the CDR3, the DNA is TGTGCCAGCAGCTTAGACAGTTCAGGGGCCAACGTCCTGACTTTC.

This chain links TRBV7-2 with TRBJ2-3; TRBD1 agrees at 7 bases. The trim removed 2 bases at V and 7 bases at J, leaving 9 bases unmatched. The CDR3 loop spans 15 amino acids. CDR1 SGHTA and CDR2 FQGNSA come from the germline V gene. This chain's CDR3 is CASSLNVGGAYTQYF. DNA for the CDR3: TGTGCCAGCAGCTTAAATGTAGGGGGCGCATATACGCAGTATTTT.

The V call is TRBV6-6, the J call TRBJ1-1; D might be TRBD1 (6 bases). Trimming cost V 4 bases and J 1 base, with 13 bases left between them. The CDR3 is 15 amino acids. In germline, CDR1 is MNHNY, CDR2 SVGAGI (reference sequence). This CDR3 reads CASSSQTGANTEAFF. CDR3 in DNA: TGTGCCAGCAGTTCGCAAACGGGGGCGAACACTGAAGCTTTCTTT.

J is TRBJ1-2 and V is TRBV29-1; no clear D gene. CDR1 and CDR2 (germline): SQVTM, ANQGSEA. This CDR3 contains 12 residues. The V end was cut by 1 base, the J end by 2 bases, with 5 bases between. DNA of the CDR3: TGCAGCGTTGAAGCAAAGAACTATGGCTACACCTTC. Encoded protein: CSVEAKNYGYTF.

This clone was recorded only once. The V and J genes are TRBV9 and TRBJ2-3, with D maybe TRBD1 (5 bases). Germline V gene sequence: CDR1 SGDLS, CDR2 YYNGEE. The CDR3 loop spans 16 amino acids. Trimming took 4 bases from V and 0 from J, leaving 15 bases between them. The CDR3 bases are TGTGCCAGCAGCCCCTGGCAGGGTGGGAGCACAGATACGCAGTATTTT. This sequence encodes CASSPWQGGSTDTQYF.

The V call is TRBV7-9, the J call TRBJ2-5; 13 bases agree with TRBD2. The V segment lost 4 bases and the J segment 10 bases; nucleotides outside the gene matches: 15. The CDR3 spans 17 residues. Germline V gene sequence: CDR1 SEHNR, CDR2 FQNEAQ (reference sequence). The CDR3 nucleotides are TGTGCCAGCAGCTCTGGGACTAGCGGGGCTCCTTTCGTGAGCCAGTACTTC. The encoded protein is CASSSGTSGAPFVSQYF.

In this sample, this clone turned up once. The chain uses TRBV7-9 and TRBJ2-3; D assignment may be TRBD1 or TRBD2 (5 bases each). In germline, CDR1 is SEHNR, CDR2 FQNEAQ (reference sequence). The CDR3 is made up of 14 amino acids. Trimming shortened V by 5 bases and J by 4 bases, and 13 bases separated the two germline ends. CDR3: CASSHRDDPDTQYF. The CDR3 DNA follows: TGTGCCAGCAGCCACCGGGACGACCCAGATACGCAGTATTTT.

This chain connects TRBV7-9 to TRBJ1-2; D is uncertain. With 2 bases removed from V and 0 bases from J, the gap between germline ends came to 7 bases. Germline CDR1 is SEHNR and CDR2 is FQNEAQ (reference sequence). This CDR3 has 14 residues. Here the CDR3 DNA reads TGTGCCAGCAGCTTAACGACAACTAACTATGGCTACACCTTC. Encoded protein: CASSLTTTNYGYTF.

The chain uses TRBV18 and TRBJ1-4; possibly TRBD1 for D (5 bases). Trimming stripped 2 bases from V and 7 bases from J, with 14 bases between. Per the germline V gene, CDR1 is KGHSH and CDR2 is LQKENI. The CDR3 covers 15 residues. The CDR3 coding sequence is TGTGCCAGCTCACCATCCGGGACGGGGGGTGAAAAACTGTTTTTT. Its translation is CASSPSGTGGEKLFF.